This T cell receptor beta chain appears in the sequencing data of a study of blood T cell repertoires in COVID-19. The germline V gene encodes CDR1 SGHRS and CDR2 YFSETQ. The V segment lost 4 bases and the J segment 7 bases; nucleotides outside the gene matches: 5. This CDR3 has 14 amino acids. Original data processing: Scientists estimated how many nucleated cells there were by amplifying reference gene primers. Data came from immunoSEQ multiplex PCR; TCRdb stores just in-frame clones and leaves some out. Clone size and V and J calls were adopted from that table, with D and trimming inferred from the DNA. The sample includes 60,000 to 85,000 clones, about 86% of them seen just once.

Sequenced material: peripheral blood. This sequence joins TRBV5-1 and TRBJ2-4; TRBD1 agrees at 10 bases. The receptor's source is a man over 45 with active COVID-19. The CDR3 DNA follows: TGCGCCAGCAGCGGCGGACAGGGGGGGAACATTCAGTACTTC. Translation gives CASSGGQGGNIQYF.